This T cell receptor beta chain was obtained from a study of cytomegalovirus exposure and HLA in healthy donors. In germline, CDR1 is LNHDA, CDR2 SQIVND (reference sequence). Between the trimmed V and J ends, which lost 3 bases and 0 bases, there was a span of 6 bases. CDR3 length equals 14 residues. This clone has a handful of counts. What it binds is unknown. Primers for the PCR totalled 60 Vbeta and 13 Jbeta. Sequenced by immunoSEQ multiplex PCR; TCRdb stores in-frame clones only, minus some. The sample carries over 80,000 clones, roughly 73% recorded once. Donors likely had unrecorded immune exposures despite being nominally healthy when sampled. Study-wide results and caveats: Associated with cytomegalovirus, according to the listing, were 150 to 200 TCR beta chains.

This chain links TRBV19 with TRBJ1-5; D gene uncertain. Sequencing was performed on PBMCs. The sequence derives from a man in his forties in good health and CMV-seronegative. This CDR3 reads CASSMWASNQPQHF. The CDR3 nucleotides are TGTGCCAGTAGTATGTGGGCTAGCAATCAGCCCCAGCATTTT.